The next 16 T cell receptor beta chains were all read from a single sample in a study of identical twins (dated by TCRdb to 2016 to 2017). Libraries were built with 5' RACE. Sequencing was performed on an Illumina HiSeq 2000. In-frame beta chains were kept once TCRdb had trimmed the public reads at Q25 with fastp and called clones with MiXCR. Here each entry gathers all rows of one CDR3 protein and keeps the most common genes and DNA. The sample table holds about 470,000 distinct CDR3 sequences, of which 20% to 25% were seen once. The ten largest clones represent about 2.9% of the sample. These data were also filed under a second study, of T cells expressing NK-cell markers.

What was sequenced was CD4+ T cells sorted from blood. The receptor source for this set is a young woman in good health.

The rearrangement joins TRBV7-9 to TRBJ2-5; 14 bases match TRBD2. This CDR3 comprises 14 residues. The germline V gene encodes CDR1 SEHNR and CDR2 FQNEAQ (reference sequence). V dropped 5 bases and J dropped 5; count of bases not matched to a gene: 1. CDR3 amino acids: CASSRTSGGETQYF. CDR3 DNA sequence: TGTGCCAGCAGCCGGACTAGCGGGGGGGAGACCCAGTACTTC.

In DNA form, the CDR3 reads TGCGCCAGCCACTACGGGACAATCCCTGAAAAACTGTTTTTT. Translating gives CASHYGTIPEKLFF. The chain joins TRBV5-1 to TRBJ1-4, with D possibly being TRBD1 (6 bases). Per the germline V gene, CDR1 is SGHRS and CDR2 is YFSETQ. V shed 7 bases and J shed 7 bases, with 17 bases lying between them. There are 14 residues in the CDR3. The full variable domain, rest sourced from reference TRBV5-1 and TRBJ1-4, is KAGVTQTPRYLIKTRGQQVTLSCSPISGHRSVSWYQQTPGQGLQFLFEYFSETQRNKGNFPGRFSGRQFSNSRSEMNVSTLELGDSALYLCASHYGTIPEKLFFGSGTQLSVL.

The V call is TRBV20-1, the J call TRBJ2-5; 11 positions agree with TRBD2. Trimming removed 1 base from V and 2 bases from J; junction bases left unmatched: 6. Germline V CDR1 and CDR2: DFQATT, SNEGSKA (reference sequence). CDR3 length: 16 residues. The CDR3 loop is CSARGLAGREQETQYF. The CDR3 coding sequence is TGCAGTGCTAGAGGACTAGCGGGGAGGGAACAAGAGACCCAGTACTTC.

The gene calls are TRBV20-1 and TRBJ1-1, with 7 bases that match TRBD1. J gave up 9 bases and V 1 base, and 5 bases lay outside the gene matches. The CDR3 length is 12 residues. Germline loops: CDR1 DFQATT, CDR2 SNEGSKA (reference sequence). CDR3 nucleotides: TGCAGTGCTAGAGCCCCGGGACAGAAAGCTTTCTTT. Encoded protein: CSARAPGQKAFF.

J is TRBJ2-1 and V is TRBV20-1, with 7 positions matching TRBD2. Looked up from germline, CDR1 is DFQATT and CDR2 is SNEGSKA (reference sequence). The V and J ends lost 2 bases and 5 bases, in that order; junction bases with no gene match: 6. The CDR3 runs 14 residues. The CDR3: CSARSLAENNEQFF. The DNA of the CDR3 is TGCAGTGCTAGAAGCCTAGCGGAGAACAATGAGCAGTTCTTC.

The rearrangement uses TRBV20-1 and TRBJ2-6; D is possibly TRBD1 (5 bases). This CDR3 region has 14 residues. V gave up 6 bases and J gave up 0 bases, with 9 bases separating them. Germline V gene data show CDR1 as DFQATT and CDR2 as SNEGSKA (reference sequence). This CDR3 reads CSARQNSGANVLTF. Here the CDR3 DNA reads TGCAGTGCCCGACAGAACTCTGGGGCCAACGTCCTGACTTTC.

This clonotype was detected once. V and J are TRBV3-1 and TRBJ2-7; 12 nucleotides line up with TRBD2. CDR1 LGHDT and CDR2 YNNKEL come from the germline V gene (reference sequence). The CDR3 contains 15 residues. Losses at the gene ends were 1 base for V and 2 bases for J; bases not matched to a gene: 0. CDR3: CASSQASGGAYEQYF. In DNA form, the CDR3 reads TGTGCCAGCAGCCAAGCTAGCGGGGGGGCCTACGAGCAGTACTTC.

This clonotype was counted once. The chain links TRBV6-2 or TRBV6-3 to TRBJ2-7; a possible D gene is TRBD2 (6 bases). Germline CDR1 MNHEY, CDR2 SVGEGT. Trimming cost V 4 bases and J 4 bases, with 14 bases left between them. The CDR3 sequence is 14 residues long. CDR3 DNA sequence: TGTGCCAGCAGTTTACCGGGACTTAGTTACGAGCAGTACTTC. It is translated as CASSLPGLSYEQYF.

The CDR3 is CASSSGRSSGANVLTF. Written as DNA, the CDR3 is TGTGCCAGCAGCTCCGGACGGAGCTCTGGGGCCAACGTCCTGACTTTC. The chain joins TRBV7-7 to TRBJ2-6; D call uncertain. V lost 4 bases, J lost 0 bases, and 10 bases lay in between. CDR3 length: 16 residues. Per germline, CDR1 SSHAT and CDR2 FNYEAQ (reference sequence).

This clonotype has more than one count but fewer than ten. The chain combines TRBV27 with TRBJ2-1; D might be TRBD1 (6 bases). From germline, CDR1 is MNHEY and CDR2 SMNVEV (reference sequence). V dropped 8 bases and J dropped 3 bases, with 11 bases sitting between them. The CDR3 loop spans 13 amino acids. CDR3 amino acids: CASYRAGYNEQFF. DNA of the CDR3: TGTGCCAGCTACAGGGCGGGCTACAATGAGCAGTTCTTC.

The chain is built from TRBV18 and TRBJ2-3; D might be TRBD2 (6 bases). From germline, CDR1 is KGHSH and CDR2 LQKENI. V lost 5 bases and J 6 bases, leaving 15 bases between the germline ends. The CDR3 covers 14 residues. The CDR3 protein is CASSASVRGDTQYF. CDR3 in DNA: TGTGCCAGCTCAGCCTCGGTTCGGGGGGATACGCAGTATTTT.

J is TRBJ2-7 and V is TRBV20-1; 10 bases fit TRBD2. Unmatched junction bases numbered 13, after V lost 6 bases and J lost 5 bases. CDR3 length: 15 amino acids. CDR1 is DFQATT, CDR2 SNEGSKA, per germline (reference sequence). The CDR3 here is CSAIHTGTSADEQYF. The DNA for the CDR3 is TGCAGTGCCATCCATACCGGGACTAGCGCCGACGAGCAGTACTTC.

The chain carries TRBV4-2 and TRBJ2-1; perhaps TRBD2 as D (6 bases). V was trimmed by 4 bases and J by 7 bases, leaving 20 bases between them. The CDR3 is 16 amino acids. Germline CDR1 reads LGHNA; CDR2 reads YNFKEQ. CDR3 in amino acids: CASSLREGGVQNEQFF. The DNA of the CDR3 is TGTGCCAGCAGCCTGCGTGAGGGCGGGGTACAAAATGAGCAGTTCTTC.

The chain links TRBV20-1 to TRBJ2-1; 7 nucleotides line up with TRBD2. The CDR3 is 14 residues long. V lost 6 bases, J lost 4 bases, and 9 bases stayed unmatched. Germline V gene data show CDR1 as DFQATT and CDR2 as SNEGSKA (reference sequence). CDR3 sequence: CSANRDYPYNEQFF. The DNA for the CDR3 is TGCAGTGCGAACCGGGACTACCCTTACAATGAGCAGTTCTTC.

This clonotype was observed a handful of times. The chain couples TRBV6-5 to TRBJ1-1; possibly TRBD1 for D (6 bases). The germline gives CDR1 MNHEY, CDR2 SVGAGI. V gave up 4 bases and J gave up 0 bases, with 18 bases separating them. The CDR3 covers 17 residues. The CDR3 here is CASSLRGFDRMNTEAFF. The CDR3 nucleotides read TGTGCCAGCAGTTTACGAGGATTCGACAGGATGAACACTGAAGCTTTCTTT.

This chain connects TRBV7-2 to TRBJ2-2, with TRBD2 matching 7 bases. The CDR3 covers 15 residues. Germline lookup yields CDR1 SGHTA and CDR2 FQGNSA. Unmatched junction bases numbered 7, after V lost 3 bases and J lost 6 bases. The CDR3 DNA reads TGTGCCAGCAGCTTTGCGGGACTAATCGCCGGGGAGCTGTTTTTT. It encodes CASSFAGLIAGELFF.